Here is one T cell receptor beta chain with its context. This sample stems from a study of cytomegalovirus exposure and HLA in healthy donors. Vbeta (60) and Jbeta (13) primers were used in the PCR. The table came from immunoSEQ multiplex PCR; TCRdb's copy has only in-frame clones and leaves some out. The table lists more than 95,000 clones, 78% of them singletons. Specimen: PBMCs. This clonotype was obtained from a male donor in good health and CMV-seronegative.

The CDR3 DNA sequence: TGTGCCAGCAGCGAGACCTTCGGAGGGAGGGGAGAGACCCAGTACTTC. Protein product: CASSETFGGRGETQYF. The V gene is TRBV5-4, the J gene TRBJ2-5; 7 nucleotides agree with TRBD2. The CDR3 has 16 amino acids. Germline assignment: CDR1 SGHNT and CDR2 YYREEE (reference sequence). V lost 4 bases and J lost 4; bases outside the gene matches: 13.